This is a list of T cell receptor beta chains from one sample in a study of cytomegalovirus exposure and HLA in healthy donors. The protocol was immunoSEQ multiplex PCR, while the TCRdb copy is restricted to in-frame clones and leaves out a portion. The profile shows 200,000 to 250,000 clones, 87% of them singletons. The sequencing sample was made of PBMCs. These receptors all come from a man younger than 30 in good health and CMV-seropositive. CDR3s include the opening cysteine and the closing phenylalanine or tryptophan. Each record gives: D gene, J gene, V gene, clone size, CDR3 length, CDR3 DNA, CDR3 protein. The D gene is left open where the match is weak. Part of the rows lack a size; the others show once, few, many or a class for expanded clones.

D gene: .; J gene: TRBJ1-1; V gene: TRBV5-4; clone size: few; CDR3 length: 14; CDR3 DNA: TGTGCCAGCACCCGGGTAGGTTTGGGCACTGAAGCTTTCTTT; CDR3 protein: CASTRVGLGTEAFF
D gene: .; J gene: TRBJ1-1; V gene: TRBV6-5; clone size: few; CDR3 length: 14; CDR3 DNA: TGTGCCAGCAGTTACGAGCAGGGTGGCACTGAAGCTTTCTTT; CDR3 protein: CASSYEQGGTEAFF
D gene: .; J gene: TRBJ2-1; V gene: TRBV9; clone size: .; CDR3 length: 14; CDR3 DNA: TGTGCCAGCAGCGCCCTTCTGGGGGAAGGTGAGCAGTTCTTC; CDR3 protein: CASSALLGEGEQFF
D gene: .; J gene: TRBJ1-1; V gene: TRBV11-3; clone size: .; CDR3 length: 13; CDR3 DNA: TGTGCCAGCAGCCAAAGGGCCGACCTGCAAGCTTTCTTT; CDR3 protein: CASSQRADLQAFF
D gene: .; J gene: TRBJ2-7; V gene: TRBV9; clone size: .; CDR3 length: 13; CDR3 DNA: TGTGCCAGCAGCACCCCGGGGGCCGGCGAGCAGTACTTC; CDR3 protein: CASSTPGAGEQYF
D gene: .; J gene: TRBJ1-2; V gene: TRBV14; clone size: .; CDR3 length: 14; CDR3 DNA: TGTGCCAGCAGCCAAGCAGGGGACAACTATGGCTACACCTTC; CDR3 protein: CASSQAGDNYGYTF
D gene: .; J gene: TRBJ2-2; V gene: TRBV27; clone size: .; CDR3 length: 13; CDR3 DNA: TGTGCCAGCAGTTTATCGGGGACAGGGGAGCTGTTTTTT; CDR3 protein: CASSLSGTGELFF
D gene: .; J gene: TRBJ2-6; V gene: TRBV19; clone size: once; CDR3 length: 15; CDR3 DNA: TGTGCCAGTAGTACCCAGAGGGCTGGGGCCAACGTCCTGACTTTC; CDR3 protein: CASSTQRAGANVLTF
D gene: TRBD2; J gene: TRBJ2-2; V gene: TRBV27; clone size: .; CDR3 length: 13; CDR3 DNA: TGTGCCAGCAGCGGCGGGGGGGCCGGGGAGCTGTTTTTT; CDR3 protein: CASSGGGAGELFF
D gene: .; J gene: TRBJ2-1; V gene: TRBV28; clone size: .; CDR3 length: 18; CDR3 DNA: TGTGCCAGCAGCTCCTCCCTGGGGATTATATCTCGAAAGGATGAGCAGTTCTTC; CDR3 protein: CASSSSLGIISRKDEQFF
D gene: .; J gene: TRBJ1-2; V gene: TRBV5-6; clone size: .; CDR3 length: 15; CDR3 DNA: TGTGCCAGCAGTATACCGGGACGGGAGAACTATGGCTACACCTTC; CDR3 protein: CASSIPGRENYGYTF
D gene: .; J gene: TRBJ1-1; V gene: TRBV2; clone size: .; CDR3 length: 13; CDR3 DNA: TGTGCCAGCACCAGCACGGGTGACACTGAAGCTTTCTTT; CDR3 protein: CASTSTGDTEAFF
D gene: .; J gene: TRBJ2-5; V gene: TRBV11-2; clone size: .; CDR3 length: 13; CDR3 DNA: TGTGCCAGCAGCTTGGACTGGAAAGAGACCCAGTACTTC; CDR3 protein: CASSLDWKETQYF
D gene: .; J gene: TRBJ2-2; V gene: TRBV4-2; clone size: .; CDR3 length: 10; CDR3 DNA: TGTGCCAGCAATAATAGGGAGCTGTTTTTT; CDR3 protein: CASNNRELFF
D gene: TRBD2; J gene: TRBJ2-2; V gene: TRBV6-1; clone size: .; CDR3 length: 14; CDR3 DNA: TGTGCCAGCAGTAGCGGGAGGGTAAAGCGGGAGCTGTTTTTT; CDR3 protein: CASSSGRVKRELFF
D gene: TRBD1; J gene: TRBJ1-2; V gene: TRBV6-6; clone size: .; CDR3 length: 12; CDR3 DNA: TGTGCCAGCGGCGGGACAGGGTCTGGCTACACCTTC; CDR3 protein: CASGGTGSGYTF
D gene: TRBD1; J gene: TRBJ2-7; V gene: TRBV19; clone size: .; CDR3 length: 13; CDR3 DNA: TGTGCCAGTAGCGACAGGGGAACCTACGAGCAGTACTTC; CDR3 protein: CASSDRGTYEQYF
D gene: .; J gene: TRBJ1-2; V gene: TRBV5-1; clone size: once; CDR3 length: 14; CDR3 DNA: TGCGCCAGCAGCTTGGCCGACAGTAACTATGGCTACACCTTC; CDR3 protein: CASSLADSNYGYTF
D gene: TRBD2; J gene: TRBJ2-1; V gene: TRBV6-5; clone size: .; CDR3 length: 15; CDR3 DNA: TGTGCCAGCAGGTGGGGGACTAGCGCGTCCTATGAGCAGTTCTTC; CDR3 protein: CASRWGTSASYEQFF
D gene: TRBD1; J gene: TRBJ1-3; V gene: TRBV29-1; clone size: .; CDR3 length: 15; CDR3 DNA: TGCAGCGTTGCCCAAACGACAGGGCCGGGAAACACCATATATTTT; CDR3 protein: CSVAQTTGPGNTIYF
D gene: .; J gene: TRBJ1-1; V gene: TRBV18; clone size: few; CDR3 length: 15; CDR3 DNA: TGTGCCAGCTCGTTCAACGGGGCAGGGAACACTGAAGCTTTCTTT; CDR3 protein: CASSFNGAGNTEAFF
D gene: .; J gene: TRBJ1-4; V gene: TRBV18; clone size: .; CDR3 length: 14; CDR3 DNA: TGTGCCAGCTCGCCGGGGTCAACTAATGAAAAACTGTTTTTT; CDR3 protein: CASSPGSTNEKLFF
D gene: .; J gene: TRBJ1-4; V gene: TRBV4-1; clone size: .; CDR3 length: 14; CDR3 DNA: TGCGCCAGCAGCCACCTCGGACGGTTTGAAAAACTGTTTTTT; CDR3 protein: CASSHLGRFEKLFF
D gene: .; J gene: TRBJ2-1; V gene: TRBV4-1; clone size: .; CDR3 length: 16; CDR3 DNA: TGCGCCAGCAGCCAAAGAGGGTGGTCTACTGGCAATGAGCAGTTCTTC; CDR3 protein: CASSQRGWSTGNEQFF
D gene: .; J gene: TRBJ2-6; V gene: TRBV6-1; clone size: .; CDR3 length: 16; CDR3 DNA: TGTGCCAGCAGTGTGGGGCGGGGCTCTGGGGCCAACGTCCTGACTTTC; CDR3 protein: CASSVGRGSGANVLTF
D gene: .; J gene: TRBJ1-1; V gene: TRBV5-4; clone size: .; CDR3 length: 14; CDR3 DNA: TGTGCCAGCAGCGTAGACACAGGGCGCACTGAAGCTTTCTTT; CDR3 protein: CASSVDTGRTEAFF
D gene: TRBD2; J gene: TRBJ2-3; V gene: TRBV9; clone size: .; CDR3 length: 18; CDR3 DNA: TGTGCCAGCAGCGACAAGCGGGACGTTACCAACCCGACAGATACGCAGTATTTT; CDR3 protein: CASSDKRDVTNPTDTQYF
D gene: .; J gene: TRBJ1-5; V gene: TRBV19; clone size: .; CDR3 length: 14; CDR3 DNA: TGTGCCAGTAGTATTGCGGACCCAAATCAGCCCCAGCATTTT; CDR3 protein: CASSIADPNQPQHF
D gene: TRBD2; J gene: TRBJ2-5; V gene: TRBV29-1; clone size: .; CDR3 length: 14; CDR3 DNA: TGCAGCGTTGAATGGACTAGCGGGACGGAGACCCAGTACTTC; CDR3 protein: CSVEWTSGTETQYF
D gene: .; J gene: TRBJ2-1; V gene: TRBV4-3; clone size: .; CDR3 length: 15; CDR3 DNA: TGCGCCAGCAGCCACGGGCAGGGGGGCTACAATGAGCAGTTCTTC; CDR3 protein: CASSHGQGGYNEQFF
D gene: .; J gene: TRBJ2-7; V gene: TRBV14; clone size: .; CDR3 length: 16; CDR3 DNA: TGTGCCAGCAGCCAAGATTCGTCAGCGGACTACTACGAGCAGTACTTC; CDR3 protein: CASSQDSSADYYEQYF
D gene: .; J gene: TRBJ2-7; V gene: TRBV5-1; clone size: .; CDR3 length: 13; CDR3 DNA: TGCGCCAGCAGCCTCACAGGAGCCTACGAGCAGTACTTC; CDR3 protein: CASSLTGAYEQYF
D gene: .; J gene: TRBJ2-7; V gene: TRBV29-1; clone size: .; CDR3 length: 13; CDR3 DNA: TGCAGCATAACAGGCCAAGGAGTCTACGAGCAGTACTTC; CDR3 protein: CSITGQGVYEQYF
D gene: .; J gene: TRBJ1-1; V gene: TRBV7-2; clone size: .; CDR3 length: 13; CDR3 DNA: TGTGCCAGCAGCTTTACCGGGACACTCGAAGCTTTCTTT; CDR3 protein: CASSFTGTLEAFF